The 21 T cell receptor beta chains listed next were all sequenced from one sample in a study of beta chain features in type 1 diabetes. Overall study results and limits: A moderate, significant TCRB CDR3 shortening appeared in type 1 diabetes across four CD4+ subsets.

Their cognate antigens are unknown. Expressed TCRB transcripts were sequenced because the entire RNA isolate underwent reverse transcription. The data were produced by immunoSEQ multiplex PCR, yet TCRdb's version contains in-frame clones alone and is incomplete. The sample comprises roughly 100,000 clones, under 30% of which are singletons, and more than 0.45% rests with the top ten. The sample consisted of central memory CD4+ T cells from blood. Receptors originate from a woman between 18 and 30 years old with type 1 diabetes.

This sequence joins TRBV10-3 and TRBJ1-1, with D tentatively TRBD1 (5 bases). The V gene lost 0 bases and the J gene lost 7 bases, with 12 bases spanning the gap. Per the germline V gene, CDR1 is ENHRY and CDR2 is SYGVKD. The CDR3 totals 14 residues. The CDR3 region is CAISESFPGYEAFF. The CDR3 nucleotides read TGTGCCATCAGTGAGTCGTTCCCAGGGTATGAAGCTTTCTTT.

This clone was detected a few times. The V call is TRBV2, the J call TRBJ2-7; 8 bases are shared with TRBD1. This CDR3 comprises 15 residues. Trimming took 6 bases from V and 0 from J; bases not matched to a gene: 7. Germline CDR1 is SNHLY and CDR2 is FYNNEI. CDR3 loop: CASREGQANSYEQYF. The CDR3, as DNA: TGTGCCAGCAGGGAGGGACAGGCCAACTCCTACGAGCAGTACTTC.

Worth noting for this clone: Different DNA sequences within this sample yield the same CDR3. V usage is TRBV18 and J usage is TRBJ2-3, with 7 bases matching TRBD2. The CDR3 spans 15 residues. From germline, CDR1 is KGHSH and CDR2 LQKENI. The junction had 9 bases not matched to a gene; V was cut back by 6 bases and J by 3 bases. The CDR3 spells CASSLRLASTDTQYF. CDR3 DNA: TGTGCCAGCTCTCTACGACTAGCATCGACAGATACGCAGTATTTT.

The chain uses TRBV28 and TRBJ2-5; D may be TRBD2 (6 bases). This CDR3 region has 13 residues. Trimming took off 7 bases at V and 3 bases at J, with 12 bases between the two ends. Looked up from germline, CDR1 is MDHEN and CDR2 is SYDVKM. This CDR3 reads CASTRGGKETQYF. The CDR3 nucleotides read TGTGCCAGCACCCGAGGAGGGAAAGAGACCCAGTACTTC.

The rearrangement joins TRBV7-2 to TRBJ2-2; D not certain. This CDR3 comprises 12 residues. V lost 6 bases and J lost 7, with 9 bases in between. CDR1 SGHTA and CDR2 FQGNSA come from the germline V gene. The DNA for the CDR3 is TGTGCCAGCAGGCCTATTGACGGGGAGCTGTTTTTT. This translates into CASRPIDGELFF.

This clone was counted between two and nine times. The rearrangement joins TRBV18 to TRBJ2-6, with TRBD2 as a possible D gene (5 bases). V was clipped by 0 bases and J by 4 bases, with 10 bases between them. Germline CDR1 reads KGHSH; CDR2 reads LQKENI. This CDR3 has 16 residues. CDR3 sequence: CASSPPGNPGANVLTF. For the CDR3, the DNA is TGTGCCAGCTCACCACCCGGGAATCCCGGGGCCAACGTCCTGACTTTC.

V is TRBV6-1 and J is TRBJ1-5; 7 bases are shared with TRBD1. CDR3 size: 14 residues. Germline V gene lookup returns CDR1 MNHNS and CDR2 SASEGT. With V trimmed by 5 bases and J by 2 bases, 3 bases remained unmatched. The CDR3 coding sequence is TGTGCCAGCAGTTTAGACAGGGGCAATCAGCCCCAGCATTTT. Amino acids: CASSLDRGNQPQHF.

There are a few counts of this clone. The rearrangement links TRBV30 to TRBJ2-5; 10 bases align to TRBD2. Trimming at V came to 1 base and at J to 2 bases, leaving 7 bases not matched to a gene. This CDR3 spans 16 amino acids. From germline, CDR1 is GTSNPN and CDR2 SVGIG (reference sequence). The CDR3 loop reads CAWSELGLAEQETQYF. In nucleotides, the CDR3 is TGTGCCTGGAGTGAGCTTGGACTAGCGGAACAAGAGACCCAGTACTTC.

V is TRBV29-1 and J is TRBJ1-1; TRBD1 aligns across 9 bases. After removal of 7 bases from V and 5 bases from J, the junction contained 8 bases not matched to a gene. This CDR3 has 13 residues. The germline V gene encodes CDR1 SQVTM and CDR2 ANQGSEA. In DNA form, the CDR3 reads TGCAGCGCGTTCACAGGGGGCGAAACTGAAGCTTTCTTT. This translates into CSAFTGGETEAFF.

The V gene is TRBV18, the J gene TRBJ2-1; 9 bases agree with TRBD2. CDR1 and CDR2 from the germline V gene are KGHSH and LQKENI. The CDR3 totals 15 residues. V shed 6 bases, J shed 5 bases, and the junction held 8 bases outside the gene matches. CDR3 in amino acids: CASSTTASGNNEQFF. CDR3 sequence (DNA): TGTGCCAGCTCCACGACGGCTAGCGGGAACAATGAGCAGTTCTTC.

The rearrangement joins TRBV7-8 to TRBJ2-7, with 12 bases that match TRBD2. CDR3 size: 15 residues. The V and J ends lost 5 bases and 2 bases, in that order; junction bases with no gene match: 4. The germline V gene has CDR1 SGHVS and CDR2 FQNEAQ. CDR3 sequence reads: CASSPGTSGPYEQYF. DNA for the CDR3: TGTGCCAGCAGCCCTGGGACTAGCGGGCCCTACGAGCAGTACTTC.

Remarks on this clone: The same CDR3 can be traced to other DNA sequences in this sample. This rearrangement joins TRBV7-2 to TRBJ2-5; 10 bases align to TRBD1. CDR3 length equals 13 residues. V shed 5 bases, J shed 4 bases, and the junction held 1 base outside the gene matches. Germline values: CDR1 SGHTA, CDR2 FQGNSA. The CDR3 DNA reads TGTGCCAGCAGCCGGGACAGGGGAGAGACCCAGTACTTC. Translating gives CASSRDRGETQYF.

V usage is TRBV7-9 and J usage is TRBJ2-3; 7 positions match TRBD2. Germline loops: CDR1 SEHNR, CDR2 FQNEAQ (reference sequence). The J segment lost 3 bases and the V segment lost 0 bases, leaving 6 bases of the junction unmatched. The CDR3 runs 16 residues. Here the CDR3 reads CASSLAAASGTDTQYF. For the CDR3, the DNA is TGTGCCAGCAGCTTAGCGGCAGCTAGCGGAACAGATACGCAGTATTTT.

This clone was counted a few times. The gene calls are TRBV19 and TRBJ2-5; TRBD2 matches 8 bases. Trimming took 5 bases from V and 5 from J; bases not matched to a gene: 10. The V gene's germline CDR1 is LNHDA and CDR2 SQIVND (reference sequence). CDR3 length equals 15 residues. The CDR3 bases are TGTGCCAGTAGTGCCTGGACTAGCCCAGGGGAGACCCAGTACTTC. This codes for CASSAWTSPGETQYF.

The rearrangement links TRBV6-1 to TRBJ1-5, with 7 positions matching TRBD1. Trimming removed 4 bases from V and 7 bases from J; junction bases left unmatched: 13. The CDR3 contains 16 residues. Looked up from germline, CDR1 is MNHNS and CDR2 is SASEGT. The CDR3 nucleotides are TGTGCCAGCAGTGCCCCAATGAGGGGGCTGGGGCAGCCCCAGCATTTT. Translating it yields CASSAPMRGLGQPQHF.

In its sample, this clone was seen once. This chain's CDR3 is CASSRGLAGVLETQYF. The CDR3 region has the DNA TGTGCCAGCAGCCGGGGACTAGCGGGAGTGTTAGAGACCCAGTACTTC. The chain employs TRBV7-9 and TRBJ2-5; the match to TRBD2 covers 14 bases. There are 16 residues in the CDR3. Trimming cost V 5 bases and J 4 bases; bases outside gene matches: 6. Germline V lookup: CDR1 SEHNR, CDR2 FQNEAQ (reference sequence).

The count of this clone is one. The chain joins TRBV6-5 to TRBJ2-1, with a weak D call TRBD2 (5 bases). This CDR3 region has 13 residues. V was cut by 5 bases and J by 5 bases, with 10 bases left in between. Germline CDR1 is MNHEY and CDR2 is SVGAGI. The CDR3: CASSQRLNNEQFF. DNA for the CDR3: TGTGCCAGCAGTCAGCGACTAAACAATGAGCAGTTCTTC.

A few counts support this clone. CDR3 residues: CASSDGGGAGRPQHF. CDR3 in DNA: TGTGCCAGCAGTGATGGGGGGGGCGCAGGAAGGCCCCAGCATTTT. The chain is built from TRBV25-1 and TRBJ1-5; D might be TRBD1 (6 bases). The CDR3 is made up of 15 amino acids. V was trimmed by 3 bases and J by 9 bases, leaving 18 bases between them. Looked up from germline, CDR1 is MGHDK and CDR2 is SYGVNS.

The V call is TRBV10-3, the J call TRBJ1-2; 11 nucleotides align to TRBD1. The germline gives CDR1 ENHRY, CDR2 SYGVKD. The CDR3 runs to 14 residues. J lost 4 bases, V lost 3 bases, and 1 base had no gene match. The CDR3 here is CAISEGQGAYGYTF. The CDR3, as DNA: TGTGCCATCAGTGAAGGACAGGGGGCCTATGGCTACACCTTC.

The J gene is TRBJ1-3, the V gene TRBV30; 9 bases map to TRBD1. Germline lookup yields CDR1 GTSNPN and CDR2 SVGIG (reference sequence). This CDR3 has 14 residues. The V and J ends lost 3 bases and 4 bases, in that order; junction bases with no gene match: 4. The CDR3, as DNA: TGTGCCTGGAGACAGGGGGCTGGAGGAAACACCATATATTTT. It is translated as CAWRQGAGGNTIYF.

V gene TRBV21-1 combines with J gene TRBJ1-2; the listed D gene, TRBD1, was not tested against the DNA. TRBV21-1 constitutes a pseudogene. The CDR3 contains 13 residues. CDR3 nucleotides: TGTGCCAGCAGCAAAGACAATAACTATGGCTACACCTTC. Translated, it gives CASSKDNNYGYTF.